The 27 T cell receptor beta chains given below trace back to one sample, sequenced in a study of T-cell memory formation after mild COVID-19. Via MiXCR, TCRdb re-called the 5' RACE reads, giving one row per CDR3 protein. The table shows just under 350,000 distinct CDR3 sequences, with 10% to 15% occurring only once. The sequencing input was PBMCs or a T cell subset sorted from them (not recorded which). The receptors stem from a man between 18 and 35 years old who had mild COVID-19 (a few samples of this study predate the infection). Cell type and time point are not known.

This CDR3 reads CASSSHRGGAYNEQFF. In DNA form, the CDR3 reads TGTGCCAGCAGTTCACACCGGGGGGGCGCCTACAATGAGCAGTTCTTC. The rearrangement uses TRBV4-2 and TRBJ2-1; 8 bases fit TRBD2. The CDR3 is made up of 16 amino acids. Germline V lookup: CDR1 LGHNA, CDR2 YNFKEQ. Losses at the gene ends were 6 bases for V and 2 bases for J; bases not matched to a gene: 9.

The genes are TRBV20-1 and TRBJ1-2; D may be TRBD1 (5 bases). V was trimmed by 7 bases and J by 0 bases, leaving 9 bases between them. The length of the CDR3 is 12 residues. CDR1 and CDR2 (germline): DFQATT, SNEGSKA (reference sequence). CDR3 region: CSVQTANYGYTF. Written as DNA, the CDR3 is TGCAGTGTCCAGACAGCTAACTATGGCTACACCTTC.

The rearrangement uses TRBV20-1 and TRBJ1-2, with D uncertain. The germline gives CDR1 DFQATT, CDR2 SNEGSKA (reference sequence). The CDR3 runs to 13 residues. Trimming took 0 bases from V and 3 from J, leaving 8 bases between them. CDR3 region: CSARDPSDYGYTF. The CDR3 DNA follows: TGCAGTGCTAGAGATCCATCCGACTATGGCTACACCTTC.

This clonotype was found a few times. This chain links TRBV29-1 with TRBJ2-3; 7 positions agree with TRBD2. V trimming: 1 base; J trimming: 1 base; junction bases outside the gene matches: 5. The CDR3 covers 15 residues. Germline CDR1 and CDR2: SQVTM and ANQGSEA. The CDR3 nucleotides are TGCAGCGTTGAAGCGGGACGGGGGGGCACAGATACGCAGTATTTT. Its translation: CSVEAGRGGTDTQYF.

This clonotype was seen a handful of times. The chain recombines TRBV15 with TRBJ1-2, with D perhaps matching TRBD1 (5 bases). Germline CDR1 LNHNV, CDR2 YYDKDF (reference sequence). Trimming removed 3 bases at V and 8 bases at J, with 10 bases between. This CDR3 is 12 amino acids long. CDR3 amino acids: CATSSQGGGYTF. The CDR3 DNA sequence: TGTGCCACCAGCAGTCAGGGAGGCGGCTACACCTTC. The variable domain in full, with the rest retrieved from reference TRBV15 and TRBJ1-2, is DAMVIQNPRYQVTQFGKPVTLSCSQTLNHNVMYWYQQKSSQAPKLLFHYYDKDFNNEADTPDNFQSRRPNTSFCFLDIRSPGLGDTAMYLCATSSQGGGYTFGSGTRLTVV.

The J gene is TRBJ2-1, the V gene TRBV7-6, with 10 bases lining up with TRBD2. Germline V gives CDR1 SGHVS, CDR2 FNYEAQ. The CDR3 is 15 amino acids. After removal of 2 bases from V and 7 bases from J, the junction contained 5 bases not matched to a gene. The CDR3 bases are TGTGCCAGCAGCTTACAGCGGGGGGGCCAGAATGAGCAGTTCTTC. Translating it yields CASSLQRGGQNEQFF.

The rearrangement uses TRBV6-6 and TRBJ2-3, with a tentative D call TRBD2 (5 bases). Per the germline V gene, CDR1 is MNHNY and CDR2 is SVGAGI (reference sequence). V gave up 6 bases and J gave up 3 bases, with 13 bases separating them. The CDR3 is 14 amino acids. CDR3 sequence: CASRPGSETDTQYF. CDR3 coding DNA: TGTGCCAGCAGACCGGGATCCGAGACAGATACGCAGTATTTT.

This clonotype appeared once. The J gene is TRBJ1-6, the V gene TRBV4-3; D unresolved. The CDR3 has 17 residues. V shed 0 bases and J shed 2 bases, with 11 bases lying between them. Germline-derived CDR1 and CDR2 are LGHNA and YSLEER. The CDR3 nucleotides are TGCGCCAGCAGCCAAGAACCGCCGGGTCCCTATAATTCACCCCTCCACTTT. Its protein is CASSQEPPGPYNSPLHF.

In its sample, this clonotype was seen many times. V gene TRBV7-7 combines with J gene TRBJ2-1; 7 nucleotides line up with TRBD2. The CDR3 spans 15 residues. CDR1 SSHAT and CDR2 FNYEAQ come from the germline V gene (reference sequence). Unmatched junction bases numbered 6, after V lost 3 bases and J lost 4 bases. The CDR3 sequence: CASSLGSGKYNEQFF. The CDR3 DNA sequence: TGTGCCAGCAGCTTGGGGAGCGGGAAATACAATGAGCAGTTCTTC. Drawing the rest from reference TRBV7-7 and TRBJ2-1, the complete variable domain is GAGVSQSPRYKVTKRGQDVTLRCDPISSHATLYWYQQALGQGPEFLTYFNYEAQPDKSGLPSDRFSAERPEGSISTLTIQRTEQRDSAMYRCASSLGSGKYNEQFFGPGTRLTVL.

The V and J genes are TRBV20-1 and TRBJ2-1; D possibly corresponds to TRBD2 (5 bases). Germline loops: CDR1 DFQATT, CDR2 SNEGSKA (reference sequence). Trimming pared 6 bases from V and 3 bases from J, leaving 15 bases between. The CDR3 contains 14 residues. CDR3 sequence (DNA): TGCAGTGCCAGGCGGCTAGGACTCTACAATGAGCAGTTCTTC. Amino acids: CSARRLGLYNEQFF.

The CDR3 here is CATSRDVRGPYEQYV. The CDR3 bases are TGTGCCACCAGCAGAGATGTAAGGGGGCCCTACGAGCAGTACGTC. The rearrangement links TRBV15 to TRBJ2-7; TRBD1 matches 7 bases. This CDR3 contains 15 residues. The trim removed 0 bases at V and 2 bases at J, leaving 4 bases unmatched. From germline, CDR1 is LNHNV and CDR2 YYDKDF (reference sequence).

This clonotype was counted only a few times. The V gene is TRBV7-3, the J gene TRBJ1-1, with TRBD1 matching 9 bases. The V gene's germline CDR1 is SGHTA and CDR2 FQGTGA. With 5 bases clipped from V and 0 bases from J, the junction kept 4 bases outside the gene matches. The CDR3 is 15 amino acids. The CDR3, as DNA: TGTGCCAGCAGCCCACAGGGGGCGATGAACACTGAAGCTTTCTTT. It is translated as CASSPQGAMNTEAFF.

The chain joins TRBV20-1 to TRBJ1-5; D is unclear. Trimming cost V 1 base and J 5 bases, with 6 bases left between them. Germline V CDR1 and CDR2: DFQATT, SNEGSKA (reference sequence). The CDR3 covers 12 residues. The DNA of the CDR3 is TGCAGTGCTAGAGCTGGGGATCAGCCCCAGCATTTT. Translation gives CSARAGDQPQHF.

The chain recombines TRBV11-2 with TRBJ2-5; D unresolved. The CDR3 is made up of 12 amino acids. Germline CDR1 reads SGHAT; CDR2 reads FQNNGV. The ends were cut back, 4 bases at V and 1 base at J, with 4 bases in the middle. Written as DNA, the CDR3 is TGTGCCAGCAGCTGGGTCCAAGAGACCCAGTACTTC. It specifies CASSWVQETQYF.

This clonotype was recorded a few times. This rearrangement joins TRBV2 to TRBJ1-5; D unclear. V was trimmed by 7 bases and J by 0 bases, leaving 10 bases between them. The CDR3 is 14 residues long. Germline V lookup: CDR1 SNHLY, CDR2 FYNNEI. CDR3 DNA: TGTGCCAGCAAGGGAGGTTCTAGCAATCAGCCCCAGCATTTT. Residues: CASKGGSSNQPQHF.

There are many counts of this clonotype. The chain links TRBV28 to TRBJ1-2, with 9 bases that match TRBD1. CDR3 length: 14 residues. Trimming took 7 bases from V and 5 from J; bases not matched to a gene: 8. Germline V gene data show CDR1 as MDHEN and CDR2 as SYDVKM. CDR3 protein: CASIITGTGYGYTF. Here the CDR3 DNA reads TGTGCCAGCATCATTACCGGGACAGGGTATGGCTACACCTTC.

In this sample, this clonotype turned up a few times. The gene calls are TRBV12-3 or TRBV12-4 and TRBJ2-7; D might be TRBD1 (5 bases). CDR3 length equals 16 residues. Between the trimmed V and J ends, which lost 1 base and 7 bases, there was a span of 20 bases. The CDR3 DNA reads as TGTGCCAGCAGTTTAGTGCCCGGCAGGGCAGGGATGGAGCAGTACTTC. Its translation is CASSLVPGRAGMEQYF.

The chain combines TRBV7-9 with TRBJ2-1; TRBD2 aligns across 7 bases. Germline loops: CDR1 SEHNR, CDR2 FQNEAQ (reference sequence). The CDR3 runs 17 residues. V shed 1 base and J 4 bases; nucleotides not matched to a gene: 10. This CDR3 reads CASSLVGARELYNEQFF. In DNA, the CDR3 is TGTGCCAGCAGCTTAGTAGGGGCGCGGGAGTTATACAATGAGCAGTTCTTC.

V and J are TRBV10-3 and TRBJ2-3, with D possibly matching TRBD1 (6 bases). The CDR3 has 13 amino acids. Germline-derived CDR1 and CDR2 are ENHRY and SYGVKD. V lost 4 bases and J lost 4, with 9 bases in between. DNA of the CDR3: TGTGCCATCAGTGTACAGGGATCAGATACGCAGTATTTT. Amino acids: CAISVQGSDTQYF.

This clonotype came up a few times. V and J are TRBV15 and TRBJ2-7; 7 bases map to TRBD1. CDR1 is LNHNV and CDR2 is YYDKDF in the germline V gene (reference sequence). This CDR3 is built from 15 residues. J gave up 2 bases and V 0 bases, and 4 bases lay outside the gene matches. DNA of the CDR3: TGTGCCACCAGCAGAGAGGGACAGAGTGCCTACGAGCAGTACTTC. Amino acid sequence: CATSREGQSAYEQYF.

V is TRBV6-2 or TRBV6-3 and J is TRBJ2-1, with TRBD2 matching over 7 bases. Germline CDR1 and CDR2: MNHEY and SVGEGT. With V trimmed by 6 bases and J by 7 bases, 6 bases remained unmatched. The CDR3 covers 13 residues. The CDR3 DNA is TGTGCCAGCAGCCGGACTAGTGAGAATGAGCAGTTCTTC. Translation: CASSRTSENEQFF.

J is TRBJ2-7 and V is TRBV27; the D gene is possibly TRBD1 (5 bases). This CDR3 has 14 amino acids. CDR1 is MNHEY, CDR2 SMNVEV, per germline (reference sequence). Trimming cost V 4 bases and J 2 bases, with 12 bases left between them. The DNA for the CDR3 is TGTGCCAGCAGTTCTCGTGCAGGGCCCTACGAGCAGTACGTC. This translates into CASSSRAGPYEQYV.

This clonotype was seen a handful of times. The rearrangement links TRBV5-6 to TRBJ2-4; the D gene is possibly TRBD2 (5 bases). Germline-derived CDR1 and CDR2 are SGHDT and YYEEEE. The CDR3 is 15 amino acids. The V end lost 7 bases, the J end lost 6 bases, and 20 bases lay between the germline ends. CDR3 in amino acids: CASYAGKQPTNIQYF. CDR3 bases: TGTGCCAGCTACGCCGGGAAGCAGCCCACAAACATTCAGTACTTC.

In this sample, this clonotype turned up a few times. V and J are TRBV5-1 and TRBJ2-3; 9 nucleotides agree with TRBD2. Germline CDR1 is SGHRS and CDR2 is YFSETQ. The CDR3 has 17 residues. V lost 0 bases to trimming and J lost 4 bases; unmatched junction nucleotides: 9. CDR3 nucleotide sequence: TGCGCCAGCAGCTTGGGAGAAGCGGGGGGCCAGGCAGATACGCAGTATTTT. It yields the protein CASSLGEAGGQADTQYF.

The chain recombines TRBV12-3 or TRBV12-4 with TRBJ2-3; 8 bases fit TRBD1. The CDR3 is made up of 17 amino acids. Germline trimming cut 1 base from V and 3 bases from J; bases unmatched to any gene: 9. The CDR3 protein is CASSLGRGRFGTDTQYF. The CDR3 DNA follows: TGTGCCAGCAGTTTAGGCAGGGGGCGATTTGGTACAGATACGCAGTATTTT.

V usage is TRBV10-3 and J usage is TRBJ1-5; the D gene is possibly TRBD1 (5 bases). CDR3 length: 13 amino acids. Germline CDR1 is ENHRY and CDR2 is SYGVKD. V was cut by 3 bases and J by 14 bases, with 17 bases left in between. CDR3 bases: TGTGCCATCAGTGAACCCGGGACCCCCAAGAAGCATTTT. Amino acid sequence: CAISEPGTPKKHF.

In its sample, this clonotype was seen a few times. The chain uses TRBV28 and TRBJ1-2; 9 positions match TRBD1. The CDR3 is made up of 15 amino acids. Trimming removed 6 bases from V and 4 bases from J; junction bases left unmatched: 9. Germline V lookup: CDR1 MDHEN, CDR2 SYDVKM. The DNA for the CDR3 is TGTGCCAGCAGCCCCGCGGGACAGGGAGCCTATGGCTACACCTTC. This codes for CASSPAGQGAYGYTF.